This TCR beta chain was sequenced for a study of Ad26.COV2.S vaccination and SARS-CoV-2 variants. Study in general: Once, or twice with 56 days between doses, Ad26.COV2.S was given intramuscularly. Study conclusions and caveats: Vaccine recipients surpassed placebo recipients in spike-specific TCR breadth.

The data were produced by immunoSEQ multiplex PCR, yet TCRdb's version contains in-frame clones alone and is incomplete. The data contain around 450,000 clones, roughly 89% of them singletons. On this clone: Its antigen is currently unknown.

The sample's treatment: some 19 received Ad26.COV2.S at low or high dose, single or two shots; several received placebo; per-sample allocation not given. Material that was analyzed had been drawn on day 63 after the first vaccine or placebo injection. V dropped 5 bases and J dropped 0; count of bases not matched to a gene: 12. Germline loops: CDR1 SGHNT, CDR2 YENEEA. The CDR3 runs 18 residues. The TCR was taken from a person aged 18 to 59 who received the Ad26.COV2.S COVID-19 vaccine or a placebo. The rearrangement uses TRBV11-3 and TRBJ2-4, with TRBD1 matching over 8 bases. The sequences come from peripheral blood, collected in a trial of Ad26.COV2.S vaccine versus placebo. CDR3 sequence (DNA): TGTGCCAGCAGCCCTCGGCCAGGGGGCATTTTAGCCAAAAACATTCAGTACTTC. Protein product: CASSPRPGGILAKNIQYF.